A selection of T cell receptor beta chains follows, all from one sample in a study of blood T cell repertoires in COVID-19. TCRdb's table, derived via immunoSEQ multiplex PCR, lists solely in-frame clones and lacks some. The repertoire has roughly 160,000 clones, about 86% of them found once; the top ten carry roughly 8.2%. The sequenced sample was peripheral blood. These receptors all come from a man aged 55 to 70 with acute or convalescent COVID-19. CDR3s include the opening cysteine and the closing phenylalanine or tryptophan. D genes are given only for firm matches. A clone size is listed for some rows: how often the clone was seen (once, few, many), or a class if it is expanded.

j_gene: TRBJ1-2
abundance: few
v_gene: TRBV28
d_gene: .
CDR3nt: TGTGCCAGCAGTTCTGTAAACAGGTTTTCAAACTATGGCTACACCTTC
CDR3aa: CASSSVNRFSNYGYTF

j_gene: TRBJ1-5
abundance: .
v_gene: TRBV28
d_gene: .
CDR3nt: TGTGCCAACCGGGGAGGGCACGATCAGCCCCAGCATTTT
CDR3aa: CANRGGHDQPQHF

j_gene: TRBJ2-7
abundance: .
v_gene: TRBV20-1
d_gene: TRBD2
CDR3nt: TGCAGTGCTAGTAAGACTAGCGGGAGTTTAGGATACGAGCAGTACTTC
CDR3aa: CSASKTSGSLGYEQYF

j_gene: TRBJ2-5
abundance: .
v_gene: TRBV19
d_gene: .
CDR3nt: TGTGCCAGTAGGGCGGGTCTCCAAGAGACCCAGTACTTC
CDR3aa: CASRAGLQETQYF

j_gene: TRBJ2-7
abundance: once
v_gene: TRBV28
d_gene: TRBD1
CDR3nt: TGTGCCAGCAGTTTAGGCCCTCGGACAGGGGGGAACGAGCAGTACTTC
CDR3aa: CASSLGPRTGGNEQYF

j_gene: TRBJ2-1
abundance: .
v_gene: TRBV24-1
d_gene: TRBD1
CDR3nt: TGTGCCACCAGTGAGGCGGGACAGGGTTACAATGAGCAGTTCTTC
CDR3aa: CATSEAGQGYNEQFF

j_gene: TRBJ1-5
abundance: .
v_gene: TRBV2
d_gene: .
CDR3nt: TGTGCCAGCAGCCCCGGACAGAGCTATCAGCCCCAGCATTTT
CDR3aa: CASSPGQSYQPQHF

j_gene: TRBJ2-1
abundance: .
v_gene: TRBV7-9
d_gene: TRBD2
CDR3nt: TGTGCCAGCAGCCCGACAACTAGCGAAGAGCAGTTCTTC
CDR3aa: CASSPTTSEEQFF

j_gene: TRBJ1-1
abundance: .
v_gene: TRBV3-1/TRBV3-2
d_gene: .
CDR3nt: TGTGCCAGCAGTCATGGACAGTCTACTGAAGCTTTCTTT
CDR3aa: CASSHGQSTEAFF

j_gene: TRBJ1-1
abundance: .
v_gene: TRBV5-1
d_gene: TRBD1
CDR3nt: TGCGCCAGCAGCTTGACAGGGGCCCTGAACACTGAAGCTTTCTTT
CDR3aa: CASSLTGALNTEAFF

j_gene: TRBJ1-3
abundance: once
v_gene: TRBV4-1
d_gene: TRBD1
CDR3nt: TGCGCCAGCAGCACACAGGGGAGAGGTGCTGGAAACACCATATATTTT
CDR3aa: CASSTQGRGAGNTIYF

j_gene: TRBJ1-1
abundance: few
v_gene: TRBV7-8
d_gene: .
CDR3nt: TGTGCCAGCAGCCTTATGGGCTTTCAAACCACTGAAGCTTTCTTT
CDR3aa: CASSLMGFQTTEAFF

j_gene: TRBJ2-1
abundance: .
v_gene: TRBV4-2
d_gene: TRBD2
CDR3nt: TGTGCCAGCAGCTGGTGGGGACGGGAGGGCCGCAATGAGCAGTTCTTC
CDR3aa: CASSWWGREGRNEQFF

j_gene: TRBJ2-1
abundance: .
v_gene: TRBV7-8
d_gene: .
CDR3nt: TGTGCCAGCAGCTTACTGTCCAGGGAACTTTACAATGAGCAGTTCTTC
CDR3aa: CASSLLSRELYNEQFF

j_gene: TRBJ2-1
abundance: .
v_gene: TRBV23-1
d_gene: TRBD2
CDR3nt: TGCGCCAGCAGTCATCTCGGGACTAGCGGGCGGAATGAGCAGTTCTTC
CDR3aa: CASSHLGTSGRNEQFF

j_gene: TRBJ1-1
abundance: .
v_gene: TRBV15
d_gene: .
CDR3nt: TGTGCCACCAGCCGGGGAGGGGTCGAAGCTTTCTTT
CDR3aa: CATSRGGVEAFF

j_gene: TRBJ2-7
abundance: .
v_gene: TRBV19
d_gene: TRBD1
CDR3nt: TGTGCCAGTAGCTCTGGGACAGGGGACTACGAGCAGTACTTC
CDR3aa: CASSSGTGDYEQYF

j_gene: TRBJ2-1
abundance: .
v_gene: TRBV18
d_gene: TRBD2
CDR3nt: TGTGCCAGCTCACCGACTAGCGGGAGAGGTAATGAGCAGTTCTTC
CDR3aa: CASSPTSGRGNEQFF

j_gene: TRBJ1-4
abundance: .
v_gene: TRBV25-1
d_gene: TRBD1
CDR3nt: TGTGCCAGCAGTGAGGGACAGGGGGCTCAAGAAAAACTGTTTTTT
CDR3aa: CASSEGQGAQEKLFF

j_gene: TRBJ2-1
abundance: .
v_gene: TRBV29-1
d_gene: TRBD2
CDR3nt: TGCAGCGTTGAAGGACCACTAGCGGGGGGTGGTGAGCAGTTCTTC
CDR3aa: CSVEGPLAGGGEQFF

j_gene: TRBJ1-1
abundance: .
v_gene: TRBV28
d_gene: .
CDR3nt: TGTGCCAGCAACTACGGGGGGGCGCGTACTGAAGCTTTCTTT
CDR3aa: CASNYGGARTEAFF

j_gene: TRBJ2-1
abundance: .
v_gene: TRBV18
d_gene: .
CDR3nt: TGTGCCAGCTCCCACCAACAGGGCTACAATGAGCAGTTCTTC
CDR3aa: CASSHQQGYNEQFF

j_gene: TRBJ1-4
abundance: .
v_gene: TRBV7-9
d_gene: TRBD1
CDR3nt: TGTGCCAGCAGCTTAGGACGGGACAGGGAGGAAAAACTGTTTTTT
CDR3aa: CASSLGRDREEKLFF

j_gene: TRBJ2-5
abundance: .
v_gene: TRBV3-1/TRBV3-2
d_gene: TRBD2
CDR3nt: TGTGCCAGCAGCCCCCCCCTAGGGACTAGCGGGAGAAGGGGGGAGACCCAGTACTTC
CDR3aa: CASSPPLGTSGRRGETQYF

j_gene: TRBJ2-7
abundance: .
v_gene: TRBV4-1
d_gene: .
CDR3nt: TGCGCCAGCAGCCAAGATAGCGGCCGAGCGTCGTACTTC
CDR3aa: CASSQDSGRASYF

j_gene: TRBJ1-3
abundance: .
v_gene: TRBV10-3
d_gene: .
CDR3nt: TGTGCCATCAGGACCGGAGGCGTTCGAAACACCATATATTTT
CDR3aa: CAIRTGGVRNTIYF